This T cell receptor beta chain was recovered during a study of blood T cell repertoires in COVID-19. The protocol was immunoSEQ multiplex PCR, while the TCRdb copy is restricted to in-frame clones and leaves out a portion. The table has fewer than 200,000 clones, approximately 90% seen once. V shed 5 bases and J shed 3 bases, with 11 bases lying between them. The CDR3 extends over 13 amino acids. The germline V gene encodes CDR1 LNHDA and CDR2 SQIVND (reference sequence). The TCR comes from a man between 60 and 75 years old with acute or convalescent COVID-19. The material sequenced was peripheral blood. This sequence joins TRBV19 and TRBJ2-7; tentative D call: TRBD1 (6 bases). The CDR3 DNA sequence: TGTGCCAGTAGTGCGACAGGATACTACGAGCAGTACTTC. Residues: CASSATGYYEQYF.